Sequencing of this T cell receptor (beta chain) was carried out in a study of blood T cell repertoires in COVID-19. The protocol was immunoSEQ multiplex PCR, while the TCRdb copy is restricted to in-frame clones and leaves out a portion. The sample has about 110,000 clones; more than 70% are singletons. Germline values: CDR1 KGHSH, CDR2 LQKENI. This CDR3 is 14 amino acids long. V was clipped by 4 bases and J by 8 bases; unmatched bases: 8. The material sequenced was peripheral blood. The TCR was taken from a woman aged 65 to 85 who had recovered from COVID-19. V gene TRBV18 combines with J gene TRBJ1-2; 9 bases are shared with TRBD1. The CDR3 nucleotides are TGTGCCAGCTCACAGCGGACAGGGGAAGAGGGCTACACCTTC. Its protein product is CASSQRTGEEGYTF.